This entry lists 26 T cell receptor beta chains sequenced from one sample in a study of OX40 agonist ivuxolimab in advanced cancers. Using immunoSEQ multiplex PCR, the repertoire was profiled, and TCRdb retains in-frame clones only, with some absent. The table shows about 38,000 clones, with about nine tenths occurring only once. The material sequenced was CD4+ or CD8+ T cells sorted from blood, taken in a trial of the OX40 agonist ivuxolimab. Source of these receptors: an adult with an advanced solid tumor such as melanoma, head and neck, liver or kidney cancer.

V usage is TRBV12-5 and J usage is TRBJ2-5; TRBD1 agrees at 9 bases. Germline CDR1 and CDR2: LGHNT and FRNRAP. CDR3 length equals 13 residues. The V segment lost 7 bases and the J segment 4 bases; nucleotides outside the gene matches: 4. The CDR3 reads CASVRDRVETQYF. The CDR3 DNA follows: TGTGCTAGTGTCCGGGACAGGGTAGAGACCCAGTACTTC.

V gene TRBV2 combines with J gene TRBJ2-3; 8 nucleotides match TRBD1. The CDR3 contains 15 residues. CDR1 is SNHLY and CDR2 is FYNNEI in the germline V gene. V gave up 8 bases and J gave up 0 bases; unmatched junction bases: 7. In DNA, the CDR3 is TGTGCCAGCGTCGCAACAGGGGGAAGCACAGATACGCAGTATTTT. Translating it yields CASVATGGSTDTQYF.

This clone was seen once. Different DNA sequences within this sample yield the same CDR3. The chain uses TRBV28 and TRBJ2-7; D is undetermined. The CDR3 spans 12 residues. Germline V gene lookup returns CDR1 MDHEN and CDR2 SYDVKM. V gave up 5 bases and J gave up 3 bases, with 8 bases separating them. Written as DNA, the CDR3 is TGTGCCAGCAGTGAACAAAGCTACGAGCAGTACTTC. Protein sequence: CASSEQSYEQYF. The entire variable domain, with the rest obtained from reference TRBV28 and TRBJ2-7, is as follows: DVKVTQSSRYLVKRTGEKVFLECVQDMDHENMFWYRQDPGLGLRLIYFSYDVKMKEKGDIPEGYSVSREKKERFSLILESASTNQTSMYLCASSEQSYEQYFGPGTRLTVT.

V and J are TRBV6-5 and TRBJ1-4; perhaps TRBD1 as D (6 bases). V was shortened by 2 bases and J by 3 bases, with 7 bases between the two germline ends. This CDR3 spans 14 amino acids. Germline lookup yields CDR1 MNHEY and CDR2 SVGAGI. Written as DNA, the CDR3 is TGTGCCAGCAGTTACGGACAGCCTAATGAAAAACTGTTTTTT. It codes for CASSYGQPNEKLFF.

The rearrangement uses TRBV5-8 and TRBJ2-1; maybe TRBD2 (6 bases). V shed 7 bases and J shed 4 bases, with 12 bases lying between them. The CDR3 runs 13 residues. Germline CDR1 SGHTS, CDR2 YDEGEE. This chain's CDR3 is CASSLAPYNEQFF. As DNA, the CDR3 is TGTGCCAGCTCCCTAGCGCCGTACAATGAGCAGTTCTTC.

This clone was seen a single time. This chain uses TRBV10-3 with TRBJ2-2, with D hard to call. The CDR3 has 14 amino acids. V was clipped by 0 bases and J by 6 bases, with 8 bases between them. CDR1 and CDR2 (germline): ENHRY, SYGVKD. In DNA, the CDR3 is TGTGCCATCAGTGAGTCTGACCGATCCGGGGAGCTGTTTTTT. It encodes CAISESDRSGELFF.

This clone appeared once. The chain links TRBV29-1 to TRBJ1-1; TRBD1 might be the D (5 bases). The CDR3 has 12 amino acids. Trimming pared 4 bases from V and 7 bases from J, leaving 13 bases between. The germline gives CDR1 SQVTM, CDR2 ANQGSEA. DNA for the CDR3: TGCAGCGTTGCTCGGGGCTCCATTGAAGCTTTCTTT. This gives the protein CSVARGSIEAFF. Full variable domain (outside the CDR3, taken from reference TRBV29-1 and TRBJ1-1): SAVISQKPSRDICQRGTSLTIQCQVDSQVTMMFWYRQQPGQSLTLIATANQGSEATYESGFVIDKFPISRPNLTFSTLTVSNMSPEDSSIYLCSVARGSIEAFFGQGTRLTVV.

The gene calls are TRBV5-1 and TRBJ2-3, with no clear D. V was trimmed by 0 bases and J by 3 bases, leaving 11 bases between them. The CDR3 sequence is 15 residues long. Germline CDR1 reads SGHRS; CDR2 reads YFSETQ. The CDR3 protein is CASSLAGWGTDTQYF. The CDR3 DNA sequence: TGCGCCAGCAGCTTGGCCGGTTGGGGAACAGATACGCAGTATTTT.

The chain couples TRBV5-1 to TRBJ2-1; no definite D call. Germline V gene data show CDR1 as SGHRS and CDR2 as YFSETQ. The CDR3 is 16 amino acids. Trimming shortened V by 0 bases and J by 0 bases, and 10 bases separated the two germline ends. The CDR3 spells CASSLDGNPSYNEQFF. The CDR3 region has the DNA TGCGCCAGCAGCTTGGATGGAAACCCCTCCTACAATGAGCAGTTCTTC. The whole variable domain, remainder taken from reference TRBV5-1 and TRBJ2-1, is KAGVTQTPRYLIKTRGQQVTLSCSPISGHRSVSWYQQTPGQGLQFLFEYFSETQRNKGNFPGRFSGRQFSNSRSEMNVSTLELGDSALYLCASSLDGNPSYNEQFFGPGTRLTVL.

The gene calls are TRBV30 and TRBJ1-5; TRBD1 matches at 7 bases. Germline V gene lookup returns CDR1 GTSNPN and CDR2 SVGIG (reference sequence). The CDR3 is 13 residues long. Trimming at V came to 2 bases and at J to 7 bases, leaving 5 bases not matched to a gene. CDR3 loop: CAWSMTGHQPQHF. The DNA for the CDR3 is TGTGCCTGGAGTATGACAGGGCACCAGCCCCAGCATTTT.

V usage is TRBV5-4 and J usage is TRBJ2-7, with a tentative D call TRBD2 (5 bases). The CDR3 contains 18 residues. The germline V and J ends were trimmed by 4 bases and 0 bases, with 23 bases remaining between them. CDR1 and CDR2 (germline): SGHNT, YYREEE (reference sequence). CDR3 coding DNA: TGTGCCAGCAGCGCCGGATCCAAGACTAAGGGTAGCTCCTACGAGCAGTACTTC. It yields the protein CASSAGSKTKGSSYEQYF.

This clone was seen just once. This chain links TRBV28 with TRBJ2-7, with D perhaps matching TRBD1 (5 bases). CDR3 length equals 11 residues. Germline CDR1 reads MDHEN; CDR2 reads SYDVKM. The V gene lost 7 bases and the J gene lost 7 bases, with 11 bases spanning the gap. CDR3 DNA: TGTGCCAGCACAGGGCTAATAGAGCAGTACTTC. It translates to CASTGLIEQYF.

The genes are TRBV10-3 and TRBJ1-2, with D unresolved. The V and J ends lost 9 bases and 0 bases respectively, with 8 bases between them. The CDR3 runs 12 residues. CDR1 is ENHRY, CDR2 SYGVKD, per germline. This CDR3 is CAMTDTNYGYTF. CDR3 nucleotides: TGTGCCATGACGGATACTAACTATGGCTACACCTTC.

The CDR3 DNA reads TGTGCCAGCAGTCCCCCCCGGTGGAGAGGAGGCTACACCTTC. As protein: CASSPPRWRGGYTF. The chain links TRBV28 to TRBJ1-2; D call uncertain. The CDR3 is 14 amino acids. V was clipped by 5 bases and J by 8 bases, with 18 bases between them. Germline CDR1 MDHEN, CDR2 SYDVKM.

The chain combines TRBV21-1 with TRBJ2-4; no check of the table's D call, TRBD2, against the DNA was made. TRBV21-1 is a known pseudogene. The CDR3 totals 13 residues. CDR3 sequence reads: CASSSEVGGIQYF. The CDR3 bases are TGTGCCAGCAGCTCGGAGGTGGGGGGCATTCAGTACTTC.

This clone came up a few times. CDR3 nucleotide sequence: TGTGCGACAAGTGGAGACGACTCCTACGAGCAGTACTTC. As protein: CATSGDDSYEQYF. V and J are TRBV2 and TRBJ2-7; D unclear. Germline V gives CDR1 SNHLY, CDR2 FYNNEI. The CDR3 has 13 amino acids.

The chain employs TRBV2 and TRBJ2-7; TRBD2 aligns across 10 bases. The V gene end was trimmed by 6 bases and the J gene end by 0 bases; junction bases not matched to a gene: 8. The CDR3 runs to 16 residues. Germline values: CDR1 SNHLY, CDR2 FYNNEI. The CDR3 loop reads CASRTGTSGASYEQYF. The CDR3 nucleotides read TGTGCCAGCAGGACAGGAACTAGCGGGGCCTCCTACGAGCAGTACTTC.

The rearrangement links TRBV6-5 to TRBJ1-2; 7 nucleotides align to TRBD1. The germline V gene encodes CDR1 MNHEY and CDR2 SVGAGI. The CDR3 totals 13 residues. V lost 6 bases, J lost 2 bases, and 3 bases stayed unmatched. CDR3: CASSRGQNYGYTF. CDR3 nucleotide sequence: TGTGCCAGCAGCCGGGGACAGAACTATGGCTACACCTTC.

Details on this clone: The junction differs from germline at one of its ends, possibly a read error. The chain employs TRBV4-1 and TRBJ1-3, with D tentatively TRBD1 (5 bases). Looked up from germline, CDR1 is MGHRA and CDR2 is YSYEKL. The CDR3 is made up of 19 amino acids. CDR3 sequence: CASSQVFGRAKDSVNTIYF. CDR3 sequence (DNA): TGCGCCAGCAGCCAAGTTTTTGGCAGGGCGAAGGACTCTGTAAACACCATATATTTT.

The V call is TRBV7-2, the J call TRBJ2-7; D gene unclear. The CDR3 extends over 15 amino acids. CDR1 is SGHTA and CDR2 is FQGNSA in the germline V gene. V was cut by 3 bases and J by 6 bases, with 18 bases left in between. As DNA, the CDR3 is TGTGCCAGCAGCTTCGTAGGACGGGCTCTAGGCGAGCAGTACTTC. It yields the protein CASSFVGRALGEQYF.

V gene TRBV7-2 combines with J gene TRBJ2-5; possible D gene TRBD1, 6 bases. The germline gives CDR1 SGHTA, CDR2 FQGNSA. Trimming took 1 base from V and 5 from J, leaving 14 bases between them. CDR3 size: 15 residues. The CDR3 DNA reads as TGTGCCAGCAGCTTAGACAGGGATGTCCGGGAGACCCAGTACTTC. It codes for CASSLDRDVRETQYF.

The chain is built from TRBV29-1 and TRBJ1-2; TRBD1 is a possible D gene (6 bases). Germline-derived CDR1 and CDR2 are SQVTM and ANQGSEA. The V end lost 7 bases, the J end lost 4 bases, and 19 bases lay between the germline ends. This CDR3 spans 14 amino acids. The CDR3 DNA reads TGCAGCGCTGGGACACCCGAGTATGGCTATGGCTACACCTTC. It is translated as CSAGTPEYGYGYTF.

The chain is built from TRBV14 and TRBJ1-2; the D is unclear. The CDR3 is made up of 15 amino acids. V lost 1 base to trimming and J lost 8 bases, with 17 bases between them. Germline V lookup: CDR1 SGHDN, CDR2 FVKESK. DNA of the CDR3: TGTGCCAGCAGCCAAGGAGGCAGATTATCTCGCGGCTACACCTTC. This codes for CASSQGGRLSRGYTF.

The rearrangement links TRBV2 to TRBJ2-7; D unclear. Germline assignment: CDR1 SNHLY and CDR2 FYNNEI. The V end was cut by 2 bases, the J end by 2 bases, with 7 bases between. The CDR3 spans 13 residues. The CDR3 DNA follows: TGTGCCAGCAGTGAACCGGGCCCCTACGAGCAGTACTTC. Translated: CASSEPGPYEQYF.

CDR3 DNA sequence: TGTGCCAGCAGCTTAGACCGGGCGGTCCATGAAAAACTGTTTTTT. It is translated as CASSLDRAVHEKLFF. The J gene is TRBJ1-4, the V gene TRBV11-2, with D unresolved. V was trimmed by 0 bases and J by 6 bases, leaving 11 bases between them. The CDR3 runs 15 residues. Germline CDR1 reads SGHAT; CDR2 reads FQNNGV. Full variable domain (remainder filled in from reference TRBV11-2 and TRBJ1-4): EAGVAQSPRYKIIEKRQSVAFWCNPISGHATLYWYQQILGQGPKLLIQFQNNGVVDDSQLPKDRFSAERLKGVDSTLKIQPAKLEDSAVYLCASSLDRAVHEKLFFGSGTQLSVL.

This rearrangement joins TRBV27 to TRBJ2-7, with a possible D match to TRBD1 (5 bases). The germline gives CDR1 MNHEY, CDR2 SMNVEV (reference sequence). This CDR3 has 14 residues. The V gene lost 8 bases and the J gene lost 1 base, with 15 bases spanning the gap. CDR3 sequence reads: CASQWNQGSYEQYF. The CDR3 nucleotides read TGTGCCAGCCAGTGGAATCAGGGATCCTACGAGCAGTACTTC.